Shown below are 6 T cell receptor beta chains from a single sample sequenced in a study of blood T cell repertoires in COVID-19. The table came from immunoSEQ multiplex PCR; TCRdb's copy has only in-frame clones and leaves some out. The sample comprises some 11,000 clones, nearly 90% of which are singletons, and about a quarter rests with the top ten. Sequenced sample: peripheral blood. The receptors stem from a young man with active or convalescent COVID-19.

The table lists this clone with a few counts. The V call is TRBV7-2, the J call TRBJ2-7; 13 positions agree with TRBD2. J lost 1 base, V lost 5 bases, and 2 bases had no gene match. CDR1 and CDR2 from the germline V gene are SGHTA and FQGNSA. The CDR3 runs 15 residues. The CDR3 sequence is CASSPTSGGSYEQYF. The CDR3 DNA reads as TGTGCCAGCAGCCCGACTAGCGGGGGGTCCTACGAGCAGTACTTC.

The rearrangement links TRBV12-3 or TRBV12-4 to TRBJ1-1; possible D gene TRBD1, 6 bases. This CDR3 spans 12 amino acids. Trimming removed 6 bases from V and 9 bases from J, with 14 bases in between. CDR3 coding DNA: TGTGCCAGCAGGGGGGACACCCAGCAAGCTTTCTTT. This translates into CASRGDTQQAFF.

The V gene is TRBV9, the J gene TRBJ1-2, with D perhaps matching TRBD1 (6 bases). The length of the CDR3 is 15 residues. V was trimmed by 0 bases and J by 3 bases, leaving 12 bases between them. The germline CDR1 and CDR2 sequences are SGDLS and YYNGEE. CDR3 sequence: CASSVGQGLDYGYTF. The DNA of the CDR3 is TGTGCCAGCAGCGTAGGTCAGGGGTTGGACTATGGCTACACCTTC. Variable domain in full (rest from reference TRBV9 and TRBJ1-2): DSGVTQTPKHLITATGQRVTLRCSPRSGDLSVYWYQQSLDQGLQFLIQYYNGEERAKGNILERFSAQQFPDLHSELNLSSLELGDSALYFCASSVGQGLDYGYTFGSGTRLTVV.

The genes are TRBV6-5 and TRBJ1-2, with D tentatively TRBD1 (5 bases). The CDR3 totals 13 residues. Germline-derived CDR1 and CDR2 are MNHEY and SVGAGI. Trimming took off 8 bases at V and 4 bases at J, with 14 bases between the two ends. The CDR3 reads CASRVGTRYGYTF. The CDR3 DNA is TGTGCCAGCCGGGTAGGGACTCGCTATGGCTACACCTTC.

The chain joins TRBV6-1 to TRBJ1-6; possibly TRBD1 for D (6 bases). The CDR3 consists of 17 residues. From germline, CDR1 is MNHNS and CDR2 SASEGT. V was trimmed by 4 bases and J by 5 bases, leaving 18 bases between them. The CDR3 here is CASSAQPGHSNNSPLHF. The DNA for the CDR3 is TGTGCCAGCAGTGCCCAACCGGGACACTCTAATAATTCACCCCTCCACTTT.

The gene calls are TRBV6-5 and TRBJ2-2; TRBD2 matches 8 bases. The V gene end was trimmed by 6 bases and the J gene end by 3 bases; junction bases not matched to a gene: 0. In germline, CDR1 is MNHEY, CDR2 SVGAGI. This CDR3 is 13 amino acids long. CDR3 bases: TGTGCCAGCAGACTAGCGGACACCGGGGAGCTGTTTTTT. Residues: CASRLADTGELFF.